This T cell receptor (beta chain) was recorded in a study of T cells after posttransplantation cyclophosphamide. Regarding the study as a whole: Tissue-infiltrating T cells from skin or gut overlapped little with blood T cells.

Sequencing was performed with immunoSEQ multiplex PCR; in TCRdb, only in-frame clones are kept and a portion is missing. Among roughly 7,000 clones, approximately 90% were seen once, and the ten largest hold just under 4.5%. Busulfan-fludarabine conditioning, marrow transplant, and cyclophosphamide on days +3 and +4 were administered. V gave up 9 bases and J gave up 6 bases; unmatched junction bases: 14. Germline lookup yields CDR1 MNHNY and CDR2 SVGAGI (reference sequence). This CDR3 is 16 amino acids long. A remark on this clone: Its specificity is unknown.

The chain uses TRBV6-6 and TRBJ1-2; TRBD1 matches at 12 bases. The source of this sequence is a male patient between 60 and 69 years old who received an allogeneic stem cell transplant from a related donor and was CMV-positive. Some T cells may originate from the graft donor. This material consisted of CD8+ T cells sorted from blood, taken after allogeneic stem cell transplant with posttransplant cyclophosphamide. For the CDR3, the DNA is TGTGCCAGTACACTTTCCGGGACAGGGGGCAACGATGGCTACACCTTC. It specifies CASTLSGTGGNDGYTF.